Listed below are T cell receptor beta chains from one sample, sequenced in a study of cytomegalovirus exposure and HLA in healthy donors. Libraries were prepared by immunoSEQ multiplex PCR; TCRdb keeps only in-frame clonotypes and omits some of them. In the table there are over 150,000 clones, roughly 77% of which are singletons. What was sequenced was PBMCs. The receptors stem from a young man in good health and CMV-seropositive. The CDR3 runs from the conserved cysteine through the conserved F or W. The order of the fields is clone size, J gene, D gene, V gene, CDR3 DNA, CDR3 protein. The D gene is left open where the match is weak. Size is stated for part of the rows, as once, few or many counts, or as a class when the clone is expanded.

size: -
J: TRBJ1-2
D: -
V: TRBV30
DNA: TGTGCCTGGAAGCGGAGGGGCAGGCGCTACACCTTC
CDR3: CAWKRRGRRYTF

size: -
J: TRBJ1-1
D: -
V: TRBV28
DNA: TGTGCCAGCAGTTTATGGACAGGAGCGATGAACACTGAAGCTTTCTTT
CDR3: CASSLWTGAMNTEAFF

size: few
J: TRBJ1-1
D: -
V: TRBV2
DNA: TGTGCCAGCAAAAGGGGCAGTTTTCTCGCTGAAGCTTTCTTT
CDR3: CASKRGSFLAEAFF

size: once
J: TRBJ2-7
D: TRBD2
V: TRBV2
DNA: TGTGCCAGCAGTAATGGACTAGCGGTGTACGAGCAGTACTTC
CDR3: CASSNGLAVYEQYF

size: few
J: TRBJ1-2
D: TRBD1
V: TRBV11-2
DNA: TGTGCCAGCAGCCTGGACAGGGGCCACGGCTACACCTTC
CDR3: CASSLDRGHGYTF

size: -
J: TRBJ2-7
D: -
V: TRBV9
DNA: TGTGCCAGCAGCGTAGGGGCAGTCTCCTACGAGCAGTACTTC
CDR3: CASSVGAVSYEQYF

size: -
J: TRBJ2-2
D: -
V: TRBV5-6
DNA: TGTGCCAGCAGCCAAGGACTCCAAACCGGGGAGCTGTTTTTT
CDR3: CASSQGLQTGELFF

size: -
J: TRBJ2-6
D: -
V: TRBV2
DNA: TGTGCCAGCAGCGAGACTAGCTCTGGGGCCAACGTCCTGACTTTC
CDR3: CASSETSSGANVLTF

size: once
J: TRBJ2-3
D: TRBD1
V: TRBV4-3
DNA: TGCGCCAGCAGCCACGCCGGGACAGGGGTTGTAGATACGCAGTATTTT
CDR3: CASSHAGTGVVDTQYF

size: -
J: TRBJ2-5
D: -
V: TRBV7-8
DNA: TGTGCCAGCAGCTTAGATTCACAGGGAGAGACCCAGTACTTC
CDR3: CASSLDSQGETQYF

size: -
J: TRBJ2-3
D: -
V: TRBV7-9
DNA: TGTGCCAGCAGCCCTTTAGAGGGTACGCAGTATTTT
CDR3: CASSPLEGTQYF

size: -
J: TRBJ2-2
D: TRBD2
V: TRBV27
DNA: TGTGCCAGCAGCCGTCGAGCGGGGGGAGGAGGGGAGCTGTTTTTT
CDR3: CASSRRAGGGGELFF

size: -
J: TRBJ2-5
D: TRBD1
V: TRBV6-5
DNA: TGTGCCAGCAGTTACTCGACAGGGTTACAAGAGACCCAGTACTTC
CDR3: CASSYSTGLQETQYF

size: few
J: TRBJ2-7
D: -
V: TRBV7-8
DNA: TGTGCCAGCAGCTTAGCGACGGGGGACTACGAGCAGTACTTC
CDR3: CASSLATGDYEQYF

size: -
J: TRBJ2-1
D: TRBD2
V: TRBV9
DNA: TGTGCCAGCAGCGTAAAAAGCGGGGGGACCAATGAGCAGTTCTTC
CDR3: CASSVKSGGTNEQFF

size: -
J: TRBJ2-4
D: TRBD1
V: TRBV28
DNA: TGTGCCAGCAGTGTAACAGGGGGAAACATTCAGTACTTC
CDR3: CASSVTGGNIQYF

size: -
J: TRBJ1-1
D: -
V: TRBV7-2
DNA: TGTGCCAGCAGCATTAGTTCTGCGCGGGGGGCTGAAGCTTTCTTT
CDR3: CASSISSARGAEAFF

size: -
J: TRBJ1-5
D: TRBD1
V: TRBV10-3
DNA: TGTGCCATCAGTGGAGACAACAGGGGGGGCCAGCCCCAGCATTTT
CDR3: CAISGDNRGGQPQHF

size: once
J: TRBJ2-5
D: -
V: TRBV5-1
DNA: TGCGCCAGCAGCTTGCCTAGCTATAGGGAGACCCAGTACTTC
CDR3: CASSLPSYRETQYF

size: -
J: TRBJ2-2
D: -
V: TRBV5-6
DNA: TGTGCCAGCAGCCGACGGCAGGGGCCCACCGGGGAGCTGTTTTTT
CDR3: CASSRRQGPTGELFF

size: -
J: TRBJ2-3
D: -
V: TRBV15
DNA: TGTGCCACCAGCAGTCGGGCTAGCCTAACAGATACGCAGTATTTT
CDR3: CATSSRASLTDTQYF

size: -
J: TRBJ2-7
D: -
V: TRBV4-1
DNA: TGCGCCAGCAGCCACCGGGACACCGGAGACGAGCAGTACTTC
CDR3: CASSHRDTGDEQYF

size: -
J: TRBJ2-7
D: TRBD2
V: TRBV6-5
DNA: TGTGCCAGCAGTTACGGAGCGGGGGCCTACGAGCAGTACTTC
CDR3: CASSYGAGAYEQYF

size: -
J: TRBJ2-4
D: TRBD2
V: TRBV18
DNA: TGTGCCAGCTCCCCCGGGGAGGGTAACATTCAGTACTTC
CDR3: CASSPGEGNIQYF

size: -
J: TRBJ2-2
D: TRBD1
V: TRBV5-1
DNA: TGCGCCAGCAGCTGGGACAGTACCACCGGGGAGCTGTTTTTT
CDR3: CASSWDSTTGELFF

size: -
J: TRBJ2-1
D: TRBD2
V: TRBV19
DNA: TGTGCCAGTAGTAGGGCGGGAGGGCCTCTGTACAATGAGCAGTTCTTC
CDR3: CASSRAGGPLYNEQFF

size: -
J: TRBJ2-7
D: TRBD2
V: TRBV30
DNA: TGTGCCTGGTCTAGCGGGAGACAGTACTTC
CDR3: CAWSSGRQYF

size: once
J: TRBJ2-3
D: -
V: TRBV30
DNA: TGTGCCTGGAGTCAAAAGGGGCAAAGCACAGATACGCAGTATTTT
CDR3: CAWSQKGQSTDTQYF

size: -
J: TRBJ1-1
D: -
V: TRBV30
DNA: TGTGCCTGGAGTAAGGGGTTAGACACTGAAGCTTTCTTT
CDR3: CAWSKGLDTEAFF

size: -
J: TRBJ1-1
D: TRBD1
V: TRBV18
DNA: TGTGCCAGCTCATCCGCAGGGGGTGATACTGAAGCTTTCTTT
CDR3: CASSSAGGDTEAFF

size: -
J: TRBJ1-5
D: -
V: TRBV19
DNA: TGTGCCAGTAGTAGAGACAGTAGCAATCAGCCCCAGCATTTT
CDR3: CASSRDSSNQPQHF

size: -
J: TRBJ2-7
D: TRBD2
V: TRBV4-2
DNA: TGTGCCAGGGGGGCCCGGGAGGGCCAGAGCTCCTACGAGCAGTACTTC
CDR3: CARGAREGQSSYEQYF

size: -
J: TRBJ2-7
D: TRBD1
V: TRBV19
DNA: TGTGCCAGTAGTCCGACCGACAGGGCCGAGCAGTACTTC
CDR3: CASSPTDRAEQYF

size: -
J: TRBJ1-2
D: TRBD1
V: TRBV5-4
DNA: TGTGCCAGCAGCTTAGGGACAGGGGGCCCCTTACGGGGCTACACCTTC
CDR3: CASSLGTGGPLRGYTF

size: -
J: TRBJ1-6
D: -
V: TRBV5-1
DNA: TGCGCCAGCAGCCCCGACGGGAGCTCCTATAATTCACCCCTCCACTTT
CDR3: CASSPDGSSYNSPLHF

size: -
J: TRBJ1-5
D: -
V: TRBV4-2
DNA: TGTGCCAGCAGCCAATACCAGGGGCCCCAGCATTTT
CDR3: CASSQYQGPQHF

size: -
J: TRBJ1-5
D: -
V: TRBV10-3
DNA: TGTGCCATCAGTGAGTCGACGGCGGGAGTCTATAGCAATCAGCCCCAGCATTTT
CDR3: CAISESTAGVYSNQPQHF

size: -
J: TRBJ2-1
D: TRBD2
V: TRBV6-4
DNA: TGTGCCAGCAGCGACCCGGGACTAGGGATCGATGAGCAGTTCTTC
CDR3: CASSDPGLGIDEQFF

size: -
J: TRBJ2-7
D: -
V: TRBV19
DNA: TGTGCCAGTAGTATGGCCCAACATGGCCTCCGGGACATTCCCCTGACAAGCTCCTACGAGCAGTGCTTC
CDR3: CASSMAQHGLRDIPLTSSYEQCF

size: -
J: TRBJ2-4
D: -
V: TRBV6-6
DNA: TGTGCCAGCAGTTACTCGGAAGCCGGGACCAAAAACATTCAGTACTTC
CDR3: CASSYSEAGTKNIQYF

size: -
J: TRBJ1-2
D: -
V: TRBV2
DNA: TGTGCCAGCAGTGAGGTCGAGGTCTACACCTTC
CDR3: CASSEVEVYTF

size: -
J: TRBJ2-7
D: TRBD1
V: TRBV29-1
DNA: TGCAGCGCCGGCCTGGACAGGGCCACCGAGCAGTACTTC
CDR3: CSAGLDRATEQYF

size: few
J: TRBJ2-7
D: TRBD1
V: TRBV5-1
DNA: TGCGCCAGCAGCTTGACAGGGACAGCCTACGAGCAGTACTTC
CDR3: CASSLTGTAYEQYF

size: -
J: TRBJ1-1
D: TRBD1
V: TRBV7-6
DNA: TGTGCCAGCAGCCGGACAGGTGTTATTGAAGCTTTCTTT
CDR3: CASSRTGVIEAFF

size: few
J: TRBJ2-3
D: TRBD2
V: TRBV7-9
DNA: TGTGCCAGCAGCTTATCTCTTCGGCGGGAGGGAGATACGCAGTATTTT
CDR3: CASSLSLRREGDTQYF

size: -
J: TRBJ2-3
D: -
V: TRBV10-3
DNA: TGTGCCATCAGCAGGGAGGTCTTAGATACGCAGTATTTT
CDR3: CAISREVLDTQYF

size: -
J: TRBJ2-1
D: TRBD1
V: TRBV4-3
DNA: TGCGCCAGCAGCCACTCCACAGGGGTTTGGACAGGGAAGAATGAGCAGTTCTTC
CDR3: CASSHSTGVWTGKNEQFF

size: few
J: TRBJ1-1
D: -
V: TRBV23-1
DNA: TGCGCCAGCAGTCGTGGAGGAACTGAAGCTTTCTTT
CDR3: CASSRGGTEAFF

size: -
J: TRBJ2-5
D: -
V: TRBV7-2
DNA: TGTGCCAGCAGCTTAGGTTGGACAGAGGGGGAGACCCAGTACTTC
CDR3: CASSLGWTEGETQYF

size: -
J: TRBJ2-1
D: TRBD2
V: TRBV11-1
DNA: TGTGCCAGCAGCTTAGGGATCCCCGGGGGGGGACGTGAGCAGTTCTTC
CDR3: CASSLGIPGGGREQFF

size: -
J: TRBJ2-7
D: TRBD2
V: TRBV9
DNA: TGTGCCAGCAGTCGGGGGGGGAGGGCTGAAGAGCAGTACTTC
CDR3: CASSRGGRAEEQYF

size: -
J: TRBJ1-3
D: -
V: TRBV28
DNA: TGTGCCAGCAGTGATGACTCTATCGGAAACACCATATATTTT
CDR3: CASSDDSIGNTIYF

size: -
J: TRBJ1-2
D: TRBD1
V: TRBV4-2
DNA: TGTGCCAGCAGCCAAGCGACAGGGGGCCGGAGCTATGGCTACACCTTC
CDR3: CASSQATGGRSYGYTF

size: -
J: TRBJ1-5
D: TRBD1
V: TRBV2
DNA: TGTGCCAGCGGAGGACAGGGCAGCAATCAGCCCCAGCATTTT
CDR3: CASGGQGSNQPQHF